This T cell receptor (beta chain) is drawn from a study of shared clonotypes between healthy human individuals. This clone was seen only once. Its antigen is unidentified. Overall study results and limits: What rarefaction showed was incomplete sorted-subset sequencing despite large depth.

TCRdb keeps only in-frame clones here, not all; method: immunoSEQ multiplex PCR. The table lists about 2.4 million clones, approximately 94% of them singletons. The CDR3 length is 14 residues. Per germline, CDR1 MNHEY and CDR2 SMNVEV (reference sequence). Trimming removed 8 bases from V and 8 bases from J, with 19 bases in between. This receptor was taken from a man younger than 30 in good health. This rearrangement joins TRBV27 to TRBJ1-5; weak D call: TRBD1 (5 bases). Specimen: naive CD4+ T cells sorted from blood. The subset here: CD45RA+ positively selected. As DNA, the CDR3 is TGTGCCAGCTTACCACAGGTGGATATTAAGCCCCAGCATTTT. It is translated as CASLPQVDIKPQHF.